The 22 T cell receptor beta chains below were found in one sample sequenced in a study of T-cell reconstitution after alpha-beta-depleted transplantation in children. The authors prepared the TCRbeta library with unique molecular identifiers. TCRdb reanalysed the PCR reads using MiXCR and keeps one entry per CDR3 protein. The data contain 670,000 or so distinct CDR3 sequences, approximately 14% of them singletons. The specimen was PBMCs, collected before TCRalphabeta/CD19-depleted stem cell transplant. The receptors were sampled from a girl aged 2-10 years with congenital amegakaryocytic thrombocytopenia, due to receive a stem cell transplant.

The gene calls are TRBV20-1 and TRBJ2-1; 9 bases map to TRBD2. Trimming cost V 6 bases and J 2 bases; bases outside gene matches: 11. There are 16 residues in the CDR3. In germline, CDR1 is DFQATT, CDR2 SNEGSKA (reference sequence). CDR3 region: CSAIAQLAGTYNEQFF. The CDR3 DNA reads TGCAGTGCAATCGCTCAACTAGCGGGCACCTACAATGAGCAGTTCTTC.

This chain connects TRBV5-6 to TRBJ2-7; 9 bases match TRBD1. Germline CDR1 reads SGHDT; CDR2 reads YYEEEE. Unmatched junction bases numbered 9, after V lost 5 bases and J lost 6 bases. The CDR3 consists of 14 residues. The DNA for the CDR3 is TGTGCCAGCAGGGACCGGGACAGGGCTTCCGAGCAGTACTTC. Protein sequence: CASRDRDRASEQYF.

In this sample, this clonotype turned up many times. The chain combines TRBV12-3 or TRBV12-4 with TRBJ2-1; weak D call: TRBD1 (6 bases). Trimming pared 8 bases from V and 9 bases from J, leaving 29 bases between. The CDR3 contains 17 residues. The CDR3 nucleotides read TGTGCCAGCCAATCGGACAGAGAGAGACGGGGTTATGCTGAGCAGTTCTTC. Its translation is CASQSDRERRGYAEQFF.

This clonotype showed up just a few times. The chain employs TRBV20-1 and TRBJ2-7; D remains unclear. The CDR3 extends over 13 amino acids. Trimming shortened V by 5 bases and J by 0 bases, and 11 bases separated the two germline ends. The germline V gene encodes CDR1 DFQATT and CDR2 SNEGSKA (reference sequence). CDR3 protein: CSAFYHRSYEQYF. DNA for the CDR3: TGCAGTGCTTTCTACCACCGCTCCTACGAGCAGTACTTC.

This clonotype was seen repeatedly, ten times or more. The V call is TRBV27, the J call TRBJ2-7; 7 nucleotides align to TRBD2. Per germline, CDR1 MNHEY and CDR2 SMNVEV (reference sequence). V lost 1 base, J lost 7 bases, and 1 base stayed unmatched. CDR3 length equals 12 residues. The CDR3 DNA is TGTGCCAGCAGTTTATGGGGGGGGGAGCAGTACTTC. Translation gives CASSLWGGEQYF.

V usage is TRBV10-3 and J usage is TRBJ2-7, with 12 bases lining up with TRBD1. After removal of 4 bases from V and 6 bases from J, the junction contained 4 bases not matched to a gene. CDR3 length equals 14 residues. Germline V lookup: CDR1 ENHRY, CDR2 SYGVKD. The CDR3 DNA sequence: TGTGCCATCAGTGGGGGGACAGGGGGCCCCGAGCAGTACTTC. Translation: CAISGGTGGPEQYF.

The J gene is TRBJ1-2, the V gene TRBV20-1; D possibly corresponds to TRBD1 (5 bases). Trimming cost V 0 bases and J 8 bases, with 19 bases left between them. Per the germline V gene, CDR1 is DFQATT and CDR2 is SNEGSKA (reference sequence). The CDR3 covers 15 residues. This CDR3 is CSARDLAGGTGGYTF. Written as DNA, the CDR3 is TGCAGTGCTAGAGATCTAGCGGGGGGAACTGGAGGCTACACCTTC.

This clonotype was found a few times. The CDR3 protein is CASSLSGPGGLKTGELFF. In DNA, the CDR3 is TGTGCCAGCAGTTTATCGGGGCCGGGAGGCCTAAAAACCGGGGAGCTGTTTTTT. The rearrangement links TRBV27 to TRBJ2-2, with 7 bases lining up with TRBD2. Germline V CDR1 and CDR2: MNHEY, SMNVEV (reference sequence). J was trimmed by 5 bases and V by 0 bases; bases with no gene match: 12. The CDR3 spans 18 residues.

The CDR3 sequence: CASSLVGNPQFF. Written as DNA, the CDR3 is TGTGCCAGCAGCTTAGTAGGTAACCCCCAGTTCTTC. The gene calls are TRBV7-9 and TRBJ2-1; D remains unclear. The CDR3 is 12 amino acids. Deletions cut 1 base from V and 13 bases from J, with 11 bases between. Germline values: CDR1 SEHNR, CDR2 FQNEAQ (reference sequence).

Many counts were recorded for this clonotype. One end of the junction varies from germline; a read error may be responsible. This chain links TRBV5-1 with TRBJ1-2, with 7 nucleotides matching TRBD1. Per germline, CDR1 SGHRS and CDR2 YFSETQ. This CDR3 spans 12 amino acids. CDR3 bases: TGTGCCAGCAGTTTAGACAGGGATGGCTACACCTTC. This sequence encodes CASSLDRDGYTF.

This clonotype has only a few counts. The chain employs TRBV20-1 and TRBJ1-2; 10 bases fit TRBD1. There are 14 residues in the CDR3. V was pared by 0 bases and J by 6 bases, with 4 bases of the junction left unmatched. Germline loops: CDR1 DFQATT, CDR2 SNEGSKA (reference sequence). The CDR3 sequence: CSARDDRGQNGYTF. CDR3 coding DNA: TGCAGTGCTAGAGACGACAGGGGGCAAAATGGCTACACCTTC.

This clonotype has a handful of counts. The chain uses TRBV5-1 and TRBJ2-1, with D unresolved. CDR1 is SGHRS, CDR2 YFSETQ, per germline. This CDR3 is 15 amino acids long. The ends were cut back, 0 bases at V and 4 bases at J, with 11 bases in the middle. CDR3 residues: CASSLDTARYNEQFF. The CDR3 nucleotides are TGCGCCAGCAGCTTGGATACTGCACGGTACAATGAGCAGTTCTTC.

This clonotype came up a few times. The chain uses TRBV20-1 and TRBJ2-7; 13 bases match TRBD2. The CDR3 has 15 amino acids. V shed 6 bases, J shed 2 bases, and the junction held 7 bases outside the gene matches. Germline lookup yields CDR1 DFQATT and CDR2 SNEGSKA (reference sequence). In nucleotides, the CDR3 is TGCAGTGCGCCCGGGACTAGCGGGAAGACCTACGAGCAGTACTTC. This translates into CSAPGTSGKTYEQYF.

This clonotype was counted at least ten times. This chain uses TRBV6-5 with TRBJ2-3; 10 bases are a match to TRBD1. This CDR3 spans 16 amino acids. With V trimmed by 2 bases and J by 6 bases, 8 bases remained unmatched. Per germline, CDR1 MNHEY and CDR2 SVGAGI. The CDR3 sequence is CASSYGAGTGEDTQYF. The CDR3 region has the DNA TGTGCCAGCAGTTACGGGGCCGGGACAGGGGAGGATACGCAGTATTTT.

This clonotype was observed at least ten times. The gene calls are TRBV3-1 and TRBJ2-1; 9 bases agree with TRBD2. Germline-derived CDR1 and CDR2 are LGHDT and YNNKEL (reference sequence). This CDR3 is 14 amino acids long. Trimming removed 4 bases from V and 6 bases from J; junction bases left unmatched: 4. Here the CDR3 DNA reads TGTGCCAGCAGCCTAGCGGGGGTGCCCAATGAGCAGTTCTTC. Protein product: CASSLAGVPNEQFF.

This clonotype was seen repeatedly, ten times or more. The chain is built from TRBV7-2 and TRBJ2-1; 9 bases fit TRBD2. CDR3 length: 13 amino acids. Germline assignment: CDR1 SGHTA and CDR2 FQGNSA. The junction had 2 bases not matched to a gene; V was cut back by 3 bases and J by 8 bases. CDR3 coding DNA: TGTGCCAGCAGCTTTAGCGGGAGCTATGAGCAGTTCTTC. Amino acids: CASSFSGSYEQFF.

Concerning this clonotype itself: This may arise from a read error, as a much more abundant clone is one base away. The chain carries TRBV5-1 and TRBJ1-4, with 8 bases lining up with TRBD1. Germline V lookup: CDR1 SGHRS, CDR2 YFSETQ. The CDR3 length is 15 residues. CDR3 sequence (DNA): TGCGCCAGCAGCTTTGATGGGACAGGTTCTTGGAGACTGCTTTTT. It is translated as CASSFDGTGSWRLLF.

This clonotype came up many times. The chain uses TRBV5-1 and TRBJ1-1, with D possibly matching TRBD1 (5 bases). There are 15 residues in the CDR3. CDR1 is SGHRS and CDR2 is YFSETQ in the germline V gene. Trimming took 4 bases from V and 3 from J, leaving 16 bases between them. CDR3 protein: CASSGPGGMDTEAFF. The CDR3 region has the DNA TGCGCCAGCAGCGGCCCGGGGGGGATGGACACTGAAGCTTTCTTT.

The chain uses TRBV28 and TRBJ2-5, with D maybe TRBD2 (6 bases). The CDR3 runs to 15 residues. Germline CDR1 MDHEN, CDR2 SYDVKM. Trimming cost V 2 bases and J 1 base, with 11 bases left between them. CDR3 residues: CASSLPRGLQETQYF. CDR3 nucleotide sequence: TGTGCCAGCAGTTTACCGCGGGGCCTCCAAGAGACCCAGTACTTC.

Points on this clonotype: A clone one base away is much larger, so this may be a read error. V usage is TRBV5-1 and J usage is TRBJ1-2; D is unclear. The CDR3 is 12 amino acids. Germline V gives CDR1 SGHRS, CDR2 YFSETQ. DNA for the CDR3: TGCGCCACCTTCGAGGGATCGGATGGCGACACCTTC. As protein: CATFEGSDGDTF.

This clonotype was found many times. V gene TRBV12-3 or TRBV12-4 combines with J gene TRBJ2-1; possibly TRBD2 for D (6 bases). The CDR3 sequence is 15 residues long. The V and J ends lost 6 bases and 2 bases respectively, with 14 bases between them. The CDR3 bases are TGTGCCAGCAGCTCCCTCTCGGGAGCCTACAATGAGCAGTTCTTC. Amino acid sequence: CASSSLSGAYNEQFF.

The rearrangement joins TRBV12-3 or TRBV12-4 to TRBJ2-3; no definite D call. The CDR3 sequence is 15 residues long. The ends were cut back, 6 bases at V and 2 bases at J, with 15 bases in the middle. CDR3 nucleotide sequence: TGTGCCAGCAGCCGAATGACTCCCCTCACAGATACGCAGTATTTT. Its translation: CASSRMTPLTDTQYF.